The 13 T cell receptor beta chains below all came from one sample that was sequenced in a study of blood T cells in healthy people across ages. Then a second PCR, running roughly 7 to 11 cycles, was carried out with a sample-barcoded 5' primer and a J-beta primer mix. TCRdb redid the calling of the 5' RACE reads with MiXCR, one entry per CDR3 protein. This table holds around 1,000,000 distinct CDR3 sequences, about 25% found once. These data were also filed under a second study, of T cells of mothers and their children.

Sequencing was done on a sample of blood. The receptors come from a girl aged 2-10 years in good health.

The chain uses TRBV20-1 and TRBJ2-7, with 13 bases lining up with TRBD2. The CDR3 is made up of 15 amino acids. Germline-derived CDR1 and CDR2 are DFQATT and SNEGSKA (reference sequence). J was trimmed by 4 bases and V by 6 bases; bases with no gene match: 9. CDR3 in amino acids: CSAPMGLAGNYEQYF. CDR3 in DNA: TGCAGTGCACCGATGGGACTAGCGGGAAATTACGAGCAGTACTTC.

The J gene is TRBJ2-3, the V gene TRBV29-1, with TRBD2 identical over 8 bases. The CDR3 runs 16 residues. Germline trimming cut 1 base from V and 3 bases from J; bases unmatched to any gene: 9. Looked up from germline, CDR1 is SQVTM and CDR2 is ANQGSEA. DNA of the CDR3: TGCAGCGTTGAAGGGGGTGTAAGCGGGAGTACAGATACGCAGTATTTT. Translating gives CSVEGGVSGSTDTQYF.

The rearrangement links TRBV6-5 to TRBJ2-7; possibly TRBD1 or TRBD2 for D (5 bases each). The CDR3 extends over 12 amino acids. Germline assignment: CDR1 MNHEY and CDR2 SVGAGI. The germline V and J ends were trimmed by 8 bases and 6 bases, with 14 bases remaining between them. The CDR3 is CASGGVSTEQYF. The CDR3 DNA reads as TGTGCCAGCGGGGGAGTTTCGACCGAGCAGTACTTC.

CDR3 sequence: CASSQVVRGALETQYF. The DNA of the CDR3 is TGCGCCAGCAGCCAAGTGGTACGGGGGGCCCTGGAGACCCAGTACTTC. This chain uses TRBV4-1 with TRBJ2-5; tentatively, D is TRBD2 (7 bases). The CDR3 extends over 16 amino acids. Germline V CDR1 and CDR2: MGHRA, YSYEKL. Trimming pared 1 base from V and 5 bases from J, leaving 17 bases between.

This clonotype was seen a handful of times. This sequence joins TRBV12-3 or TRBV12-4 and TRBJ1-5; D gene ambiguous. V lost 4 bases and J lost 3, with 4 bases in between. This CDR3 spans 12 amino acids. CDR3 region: CASSYFNQPQHF. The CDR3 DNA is TGTGCCAGCAGTTACTTCAATCAGCCCCAGCATTTT.

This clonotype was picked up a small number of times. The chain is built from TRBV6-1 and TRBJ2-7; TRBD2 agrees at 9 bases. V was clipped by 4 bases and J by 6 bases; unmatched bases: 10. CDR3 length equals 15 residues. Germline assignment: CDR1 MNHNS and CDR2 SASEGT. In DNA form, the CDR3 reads TGTGCCAGCAGTGCGTTAGCGGGAGACTCTGGCGAGCAGTACTTC. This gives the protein CASSALAGDSGEQYF.

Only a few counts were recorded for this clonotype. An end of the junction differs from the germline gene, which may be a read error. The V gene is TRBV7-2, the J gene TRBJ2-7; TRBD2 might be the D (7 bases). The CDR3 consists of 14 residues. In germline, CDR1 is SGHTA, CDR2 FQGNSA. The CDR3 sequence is CAGSPRGGVYEQYF. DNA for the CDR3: TGTGCCGGCAGCCCTAGGGGGGGAGTCTACGAGCAGTACTTC.

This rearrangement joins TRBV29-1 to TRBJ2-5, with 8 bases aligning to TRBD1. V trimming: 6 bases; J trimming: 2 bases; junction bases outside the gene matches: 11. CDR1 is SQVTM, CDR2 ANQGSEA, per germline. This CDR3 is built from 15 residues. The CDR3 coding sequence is TGCAGCGTCCCTATGGACAGGGTCTTACAAGAGACCCAGTACTTC. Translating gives CSVPMDRVLQETQYF.

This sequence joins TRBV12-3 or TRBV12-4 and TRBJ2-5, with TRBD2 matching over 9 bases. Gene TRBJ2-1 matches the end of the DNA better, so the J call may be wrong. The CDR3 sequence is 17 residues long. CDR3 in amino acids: CASSPGVAGASGDEQFF. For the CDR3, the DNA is TGTGCCAGCAGTCCCGGGGTAGCGGGGGCCTCTGGGGATGAGCAGTTCTTC.

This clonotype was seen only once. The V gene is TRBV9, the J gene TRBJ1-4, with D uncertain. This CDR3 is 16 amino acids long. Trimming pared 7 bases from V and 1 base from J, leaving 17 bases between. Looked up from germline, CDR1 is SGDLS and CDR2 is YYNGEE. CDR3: CASALGPEETNEKLFF. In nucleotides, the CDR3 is TGTGCCAGCGCCCTAGGGCCTGAAGAAACTAATGAAAAACTGTTTTTT.

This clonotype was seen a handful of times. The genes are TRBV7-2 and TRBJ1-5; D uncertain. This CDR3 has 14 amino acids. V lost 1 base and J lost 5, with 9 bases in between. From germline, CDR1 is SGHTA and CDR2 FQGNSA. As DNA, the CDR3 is TGTGCCAGCAGCTTAGATTTGGGTTATCAGCCCCAGCATTTT. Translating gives CASSLDLGYQPQHF.

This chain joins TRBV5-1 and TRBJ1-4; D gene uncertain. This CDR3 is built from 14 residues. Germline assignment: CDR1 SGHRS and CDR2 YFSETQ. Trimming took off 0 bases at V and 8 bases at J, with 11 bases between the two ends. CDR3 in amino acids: CASSLDRGGEKLFF. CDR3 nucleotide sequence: TGCGCCAGCAGCTTGGACCGCGGAGGGGAAAAACTGTTTTTT.

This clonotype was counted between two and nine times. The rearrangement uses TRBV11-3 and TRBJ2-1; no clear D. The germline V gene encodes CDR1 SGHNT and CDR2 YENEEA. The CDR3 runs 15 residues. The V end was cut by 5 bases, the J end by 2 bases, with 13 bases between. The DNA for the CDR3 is TGTGCCAGCAGCCCCGACAAAAGCCCCTACAATGAGCAGTTCTTC. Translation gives CASSPDKSPYNEQFF.